This T cell receptor (beta chain) was captured by sequencing in a study of glioma-infiltrating T cells after dendritic cell vaccination. Study details: Patients received autologous tumor lysate-pulsed dendritic cell vaccination between about 2002 and 2013.

Study results and caveats: Survival was not directly related to TCR clonality in these patients.

On this clone itself: Antigen specificity is unknown.

CDR3 length: 14 residues. With 6 bases clipped from V and 8 bases from J, the junction kept 12 bases outside the gene matches. In germline, CDR1 is MDHEN, CDR2 SYDVKM. Time point indicated: after dendritic cell vaccination, including at tumor progression/relapse. The primer mix had 60 V beta and 13 J beta primers. The method was immunoSEQ multiplex PCR; TCRdb's version includes in-frame clones alone and lacks a portion of them. The sample has fewer than 60,000 clones, approximately 91% seen once. Specimen: blood, collected after dendritic cell vaccination. The sequence was obtained from a human donor with glioblastoma. V and J are TRBV28 and TRBJ1-2; 7 nucleotides match TRBD1. The CDR3 here is CASRPLGQAGGYTF. The CDR3, as DNA: TGTGCCAGCAGACCTCTCGGACAGGCTGGGGGCTACACCTTC.